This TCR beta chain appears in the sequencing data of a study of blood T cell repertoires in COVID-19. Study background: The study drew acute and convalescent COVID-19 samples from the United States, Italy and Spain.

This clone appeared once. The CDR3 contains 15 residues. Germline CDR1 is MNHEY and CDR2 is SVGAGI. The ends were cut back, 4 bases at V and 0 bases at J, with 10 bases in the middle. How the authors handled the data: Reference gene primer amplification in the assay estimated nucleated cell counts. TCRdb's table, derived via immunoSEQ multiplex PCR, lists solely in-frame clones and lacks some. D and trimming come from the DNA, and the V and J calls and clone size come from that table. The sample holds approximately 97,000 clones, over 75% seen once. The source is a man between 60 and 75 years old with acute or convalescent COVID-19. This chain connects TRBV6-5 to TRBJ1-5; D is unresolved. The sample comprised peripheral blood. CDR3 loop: CASSSTQNSNQPQHF. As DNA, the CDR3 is TGTGCCAGCAGTTCAACACAAAATAGCAATCAGCCCCAGCATTTT.